What follows are 12 T cell receptor beta chains derived from one specimen sequenced in a study of T cell repertoires in cytomegalovirus infection. Each CDR3 protein is one row after TCRdb ran MiXCR on the reads. The profile shows 800,000 to 950,000 distinct CDR3 sequences, 32% of them singletons. For these receptors, no antigen is known. The sequenced sample was cultured CD8+ T cells from PBMCs, obtained from culture after CMV antigen stimulation. The receptor set was obtained from a human donor in good health (CMV status not recorded). Some clones in this sample may be carry-over from other donors' samples.

The chain joins TRBV7-6 to TRBJ1-1; tentatively, D is TRBD1 (5 bases). The CDR3 runs 17 residues. Germline loops: CDR1 SGHVS, CDR2 FNYEAQ. Trimming stripped 3 bases from V and 6 bases from J, with 23 bases between. The CDR3 coding sequence is TGTGCCAGCAGCTTGAAGGGGAGGTCGGGTTCGTACCCTGAAGCTTTCTTT. This codes for CASSLKGRSGSYPEAFF.

The chain is built from TRBV12-3 or TRBV12-4 and TRBJ1-1, with D possibly being TRBD1 (5 bases). V was cut by 6 bases and J by 1 base, with 12 bases left in between. This CDR3 has 14 residues. CDR3 coding DNA: TGTGCCAGCAGACGCGGGGGTGCGAACACTGAAGCTTTCTTT. Translating it yields CASRRGGANTEAFF.

The genes are TRBV19 and TRBJ1-6; possibly TRBD1 for D (6 bases). The germline V gene encodes CDR1 LNHDA and CDR2 SQIVND (reference sequence). V shed 7 bases and J shed 11 bases, with 21 bases lying between them. This CDR3 spans 15 amino acids. CDR3 nucleotides: TGTGCCAGTACCCTAGGACAGTCTAGGAAGACACCCCTCCACTTT. This translates into CASTLGQSRKTPLHF.

In this sample, this clonotype turned up a few times. At one boundary the junction diverges from the germline segment, which might be a read error. The chain joins TRBV7-7 to TRBJ1-5; D gene uncertain. Germline V gene lookup returns CDR1 SSHAT and CDR2 FNYEAQ (reference sequence). This CDR3 is built from 16 residues. CDR3: CASSFRKGHSNQPQHF. The CDR3 nucleotides read TGTGCTAGCAGCTTTCGTAAAGGGCATAGCAATCAGCCCCAGCATTTT.

This clonotype has only a few counts. The DNA of the CDR3 is TGTGCCAGCAGAAAGGAACCCGGGACTAGCCCCCTCAATGAGCAGTTCTTC. Translated: CASRKEPGTSPLNEQFF. The rearrangement uses TRBV2 and TRBJ2-1; TRBD2 agrees at 9 bases. The germline gives CDR1 SNHLY, CDR2 FYNNEI. This CDR3 is 17 amino acids long. Trimming cost V 6 bases and J 6 bases; bases outside gene matches: 15.

This clonotype was observed many times. The V call is TRBV7-6, the J call TRBJ2-1; D is undetermined. From germline, CDR1 is SGHVS and CDR2 FNYEAQ. The CDR3 spans 13 residues. V lost 3 bases, J lost 7 bases, and 10 bases lay in between. The CDR3: CASSFLSSNEQFF. The CDR3 DNA is TGTGCCAGCAGCTTCCTAAGCTCAAATGAGCAGTTCTTC.

This clonotype occurred many times. This sequence joins TRBV7-8 and TRBJ1-1; 8 bases are shared with TRBD1. This CDR3 has 20 amino acids. V lost 5 bases to trimming and J lost 4 bases; unmatched junction nucleotides: 24. Germline values: CDR1 SGHVS, CDR2 FQNEAQ. This CDR3 reads CASSLGILGQGARNFTEAFF. CDR3 sequence (DNA): TGTGCCAGCAGCCTAGGAATCCTCGGGCAGGGGGCCCGAAACTTCACTGAAGCTTTCTTT.

The chain recombines TRBV4-1 with TRBJ1-1; D gene uncertain. In germline, CDR1 is MGHRA, CDR2 YSYEKL. V gave up 0 bases and J gave up 1 base, with 6 bases separating them. The CDR3 sequence is 14 residues long. CDR3 sequence: CASSQEDGNTEAFF. The CDR3 region has the DNA TGCGCCAGCAGCCAAGAAGACGGGAACACTGAAGCTTTCTTT.

This clonotype was detected only a few times. CDR3: CASSSSAGYEQYF. DNA of the CDR3: TGTGCCAGCAGTTCCTCCGCGGGCTACGAGCAGTACTTC. V and J are TRBV6-5 and TRBJ2-7, with a possible D match to TRBD2 (5 bases). The CDR3 has 13 amino acids. Germline V gene lookup returns CDR1 MNHEY and CDR2 SVGAGI. Trimming removed 4 bases from V and 3 bases from J, with 10 bases in between.

This clonotype was picked up many times. The chain has TRBV12-3 or TRBV12-4 and TRBJ1-2; D is perhaps TRBD1 (5 bases). V was shortened by 3 bases and J by 7 bases, with 15 bases between the two germline ends. This CDR3 contains 14 residues. In nucleotides, the CDR3 is TGTGCCAGCAGTTTGTCCGGGGCGACCTCTGGCTACACCTTC. Residues: CASSLSGATSGYTF.

The rearrangement joins TRBV12-3 or TRBV12-4 to TRBJ2-3, with D possibly TRBD2 on 5 matching bases. V was cut by 7 bases and J by 0 bases, with 11 bases left in between. CDR3 length: 14 residues. Here the CDR3 reads CASMSGSSTDTQYF. The CDR3 DNA follows: TGTGCCAGCATGAGCGGTTCTAGCACAGATACGCAGTATTTT.

Only a few counts were recorded for this clonotype. The chain employs TRBV7-9 and TRBJ1-1, with 9 bases that match TRBD1. The J segment lost 5 bases and the V segment lost 5 bases, leaving 9 bases of the junction unmatched. CDR1 and CDR2 (germline): SEHNR, FQNEAQ (reference sequence). The CDR3 totals 15 residues. The CDR3 region is CASSPRTGEVTEAFF. The CDR3, as DNA: TGTGCCAGCAGCCCGAGGACAGGGGAAGTTACTGAAGCTTTCTTT.